The 24 T cell receptor beta chains presented below share a single source sample, sequenced in a study of T cell clonality in common variable immunodeficiency. Measured with immunoSEQ multiplex PCR; TCRdb has only the in-frame clones, and not every one. The sample presents approximately 44,000 clones, none singletons. Sequencing was performed on peripheral blood mononuclear cells. These receptors all come from a person between 18 and 75 years old in good health.

In this sample, this clone turned up a few times. Sequencing ends 3 residues short of the CDR3 end; the germline J gene provides the rest. The V call is TRBV20-1, the J call TRBJ2-7; 7 bases are a match to TRBD1. Germline V gene lookup returns CDR1 DFQATT and CDR2 SNEGSKA (reference sequence). The J segment lost 2 bases and the V segment lost 0 bases, leaving 10 bases of the junction unmatched. The CDR3 length is 16 residues. CDR3 DNA, as far as it was read: TGCAGTGCTAGAGAAAGACAGGGAATTCACCCCTACGAG. Encoded protein: CSARERQGIHPYE. The CDR3 in full is CSARERQGIHPYEQYF.

This clone was counted ten times or more. Sequencing ends 3 residues short of the CDR3 end; the germline J gene provides the rest. The gene calls are TRBV7-3 and TRBJ2-1; the D gene is possibly TRBD1 (5 bases). Trimming shortened V by 3 bases and J by 4 bases, and 10 bases separated the two germline ends. In germline, CDR1 is SGHTA, CDR2 FQGTGA. The CDR3 has 14 amino acids. CDR3 protein: CASSLTQGYNEQFF. The covered CDR3 bases are TGTGCCAGCAGCTTGACTCAGGGATACAATGAG.

This clone occurred many times. The read comes to an end 3 residues before the CDR3 does, leaving the germline J gene to fill in the end. This chain connects TRBV20-1 to TRBJ2-7; TRBD2 matches 7 bases. The CDR3 extends over 13 amino acids. V lost 8 bases, J lost 0 bases, and 7 bases stayed unmatched. Germline values: CDR1 DFQATT, CDR2 SNEGSKA (reference sequence). CDR3 DNA, as far as it was read: TGCAGTCCGAGGCGGGAGAGCTCCTACGAG. Encoded protein: CSPRRESSYE. The entire CDR3 is CSPRRESSYEQYF.

This clone was recorded at least ten times. Coverage ceases 3 residues before the CDR3 finishes, and the germline J gene fills in the end. The V and J genes are TRBV20-1 and TRBJ1-3; 7 positions match TRBD1. The CDR3 length is 14 residues. The V and J ends lost 5 bases and 1 base, in that order; junction bases with no gene match: 5. CDR1 and CDR2 (germline): DFQATT, SNEGSKA (reference sequence). The covered CDR3 bases are TGCAGTGCTCTCGACAGGGTGTCTGGAAACACC. It translates to CSALDRVSGNT. The entire CDR3 is CSALDRVSGNTIYF.

This clone has a count of ten or more. With the read ending 3 residues before the CDR3 end, the germline J gene is used to fill in that end. The chain carries TRBV20-1 and TRBJ2-5, with TRBD1 matching over 9 bases. From germline, CDR1 is DFQATT and CDR2 SNEGSKA (reference sequence). This CDR3 is built from 14 residues. V lost 6 bases and J lost 1; bases outside the gene matches: 6. The CDR3 bases that were read are TGCAGTGCCGGGGACAGGGTGGGCCAAGAGACC. Amino acids: CSAGDRVGQET. The CDR3 reads in full as CSAGDRVGQETQYF.

This clone was found many times. The missing CDR3 end, 3 residues past where the read stops, is filled in from the germline J gene. V is TRBV29-1 and J is TRBJ2-5; D gene ambiguous. CDR3 length equals 14 residues. V was pared by 3 bases and J by 5 bases, with 16 bases between. The V gene's germline CDR1 is SQVTM and CDR2 ANQGSEA. Incomplete CDR3 DNA: TGCAGCGTTGAGGGCAGTACTCAAGGGGAGACC. It codes for CSVEGSTQGET. The complete CDR3 reads CSVEGSTQGETQYF.

This clone was counted ten times or more. The observed sequence ends 3 residues before the CDR3 terminus, with the missing tail filled in from the germline J gene. This chain joins TRBV5-4 and TRBJ2-6; no reliable D call. The CDR3 contains 15 residues. V was clipped by 2 bases and J by 0 bases, with 6 bases between them. CDR1 is SGHNT, CDR2 YYREEE, per germline (reference sequence). The CDR3 DNA, read in part, is TGTGCCAGCAGCTTTGGCAGCTCTGGGGCCAACGTC. It translates to CASSFGSSGANV. In full, the CDR3 is CASSFGSSGANVLTF.

This clone showed up many times. CDR3 region: CASSMDRGGLSGNTIYF. The sequenced part of the CDR3 DNA is TGCGCCAGCAGCATGGACAGGGGTGGTCTCTCTGGAAACACC. The chain has TRBV5-1 and TRBJ1-3; TRBD1 aligns across 9 bases. The read ends 3 residues shy of where the CDR3 ends; the end is completed using the germline J gene. With 4 bases clipped from V and 0 bases from J, the junction kept 8 bases outside the gene matches. There are 17 residues in the CDR3. Germline CDR1 SGHRS, CDR2 YFSETQ.

This clone was observed many times. The read falls 3 residues short of the CDR3 end, and the missing part is taken from the germline J gene. The chain combines TRBV2 with TRBJ2-3; D not resolved. V was cut by 6 bases and J by 0 bases, with 10 bases left in between. This CDR3 region has 14 residues. CDR1 and CDR2 (germline): SNHLY, FYNNEI. The sequenced part of the CDR3 DNA is TGTGCCAGCAGCCCCCTTTCCAGCACAGATACG. Translated: CASSPLSSTDT. The complete CDR3 sequence is CASSPLSSTDTQYF.

This clone was detected ten times or more. The read terminates 3 residues before the CDR3 end, so the remaining end is supplied by the germline J gene. V usage is TRBV19 and J usage is TRBJ2-2; a weak D match, TRBD2 (7 bases). Germline-derived CDR1 and CDR2 are LNHDA and SQIVND (reference sequence). The V end lost 5 bases, the J end lost 4 bases, and 14 bases lay between the germline ends. CDR3 length: 15 residues. The covered CDR3 bases are TGTGCCAGTAGTGACGGGGGGCGACGCACCGGGGAG. As protein: CASSDGGRRTGE. The CDR3 reads in full as CASSDGGRRTGELFF.

This clone was seen repeatedly, ten times or more. The CDR3 extends 3 residues past the end of the read, so its final part is completed from the germline J gene. The rearrangement joins TRBV18 to TRBJ1-1, with 9 bases lining up with TRBD1. CDR3 length: 14 residues. Germline assignment: CDR1 KGHSH and CDR2 LQKENI. The V gene end was trimmed by 6 bases and the J gene end by 6 bases; junction bases not matched to a gene: 8. The part of the CDR3 DNA that was read is TGTGCCAGCTCCCCCGCGGGACAGGGTTCTGAA. Amino acids: CASSPAGQGSE. The CDR3 as a whole reads CASSPAGQGSEAFF.

This clone was detected ten times or more. The read stops 3 residues short of the end of the CDR3; the missing end is completed from the germline J gene. The chain uses TRBV5-1 and TRBJ2-7; 9 bases are shared with TRBD1. J gave up 4 bases and V 1 base, and 6 bases lay outside the gene matches. This CDR3 contains 15 residues. Germline V gene data show CDR1 as SGHRS and CDR2 as YFSETQ. Here the CDR3 reads CASSLWTGEGYEQYF. CDR3 DNA, as far as it was read: TGCGCCAGCAGCTTGTGGACAGGGGAAGGATACGAG.

This clone was observed many times. The CDR3 end lies 3 residues beyond the end of the read and is filled in from the germline J gene. The chain couples TRBV5-1 to TRBJ2-7; possible D gene TRBD1, 6 bases. The V and J ends lost 0 bases and 2 bases respectively, with 12 bases between them. From germline, CDR1 is SGHRS and CDR2 YFSETQ. CDR3 length: 15 amino acids. CDR3 region: CASSLGPQGPYEQYF. The sequenced part of the CDR3 DNA is TGCGCCAGCAGCTTGGGGCCACAGGGCCCCTACGAG.

This clone was picked up many times. The CDR3 is CASSQGHWTGELFF. The covered CDR3 bases are TGTGCCAGCAGCCAAGGACATTGGACCGGGGAG. V usage is TRBV14 and J usage is TRBJ2-2, with D hard to call. The read terminates 3 residues ahead of where the CDR3 ends, so the germline J gene completes it. V gave up 1 base and J gave up 5 bases, with 8 bases separating them. The CDR3 runs to 14 residues. Germline V gives CDR1 SGHDN, CDR2 FVKESK.

This clone was counted many times. The CDR3 end lies 3 residues beyond the end of the read and is filled in from the germline J gene. This chain uses TRBV11-2 with TRBJ2-7; D is perhaps TRBD1 (6 bases). Germline-derived CDR1 and CDR2 are SGHAT and FQNNGV. The CDR3 is 13 residues long. V dropped 5 bases and J dropped 4 bases, with 12 bases sitting between them. The CDR3 DNA, read in part, is TGTGCCAGCAGCCCCCAGGGGAGTTACGAG. This sequence encodes CASSPQGSYE. The whole CDR3 protein reads CASSPQGSYEQYF.

This clone was observed many times. The sequence runs out 3 residues before the end of the CDR3; the remainder is reconstructed from the germline J gene. V usage is TRBV20-1 and J usage is TRBJ2-1; 11 positions agree with TRBD2. J lost 4 bases, V lost 6 bases, and 8 bases had no gene match. Germline V gene sequence: CDR1 DFQATT, CDR2 SNEGSKA (reference sequence). This CDR3 contains 15 residues. The CDR3 protein is CSASPGTSGYNEQFF. Incomplete CDR3 DNA: TGCAGTGCCTCCCCCGGGACTAGCGGTTACAATGAG.

This clone was detected many times. The CDR3 end is not reached by the read, which stops 3 residues before it; the germline J gene fills it in. The chain uses TRBV20-1 and TRBJ2-5; 11 nucleotides match TRBD2. The CDR3 runs 14 residues. Trimming at V came to 6 bases and at J to 0 bases, leaving 3 bases not matched to a gene. Germline CDR1 and CDR2: DFQATT and SNEGSKA (reference sequence). CDR3 in amino acids: CSALAGGDQETQYF. The CDR3 bases that were read are TGCAGTGCATTAGCGGGGGGGGACCAAGAGACC.

This clone has a count of ten or more. The DNA ends 3 residues before the CDR3 does, and the rest of the CDR3 is filled in from the germline J gene. The chain uses TRBV29-1 and TRBJ2-7; 8 bases match TRBD1. The CDR3 consists of 13 residues. V lost 8 bases and J lost 0; bases outside the gene matches: 6. Germline V gene lookup returns CDR1 SQVTM and CDR2 ANQGSEA. CDR3 bases read: TGCAGCTTCCGGACAGGGTACTCCTACGAG. This gives the protein CSFRTGYSYE. From start to end, the CDR3 is CSFRTGYSYEQYF.

This clone was seen repeatedly, ten times or more. Read coverage stops 3 residues before the CDR3 terminus; the germline J gene supplies the remainder. The chain employs TRBV7-2 and TRBJ1-2, with a weak D call TRBD1 (6 bases). Per the germline V gene, CDR1 is SGHTA and CDR2 is FQGNSA. This CDR3 contains 14 residues. The chain's CDR3 is CASRLPPDRTGYTF. Partial CDR3 DNA: TGTGCCAGCAGGTTACCTCCCGACAGGACCGGC.

This clone was observed many times. CDR3 sequence reads: CSARPLKRGKYNEQFF. The CDR3 DNA, read in part, is TGCAGTGCTAGACCACTTAAGCGGGGGAAGTACAATGAG. J is TRBJ2-1 and V is TRBV20-1; 8 bases are a match to TRBD2. The DNA ends 3 residues before the CDR3 does, and the rest of the CDR3 is filled in from the germline J gene. Per the germline V gene, CDR1 is DFQATT and CDR2 is SNEGSKA (reference sequence). Trimming cost V 2 bases and J 4 bases; bases outside gene matches: 10. This CDR3 has 16 amino acids.

This clone was counted ten times or more. Read sequence stops 3 residues before the CDR3 end, and the germline J gene provides the missing end. The chain carries TRBV30 and TRBJ2-1, with 8 positions matching TRBD2. V gave up 3 bases and J gave up 8 bases; unmatched junction bases: 12. Germline-derived CDR1 and CDR2 are GTSNPN and SVGIG (reference sequence). The CDR3 is 15 residues long. The CDR3 loop reads CAWRARAGVNYEQFF. Incomplete CDR3 DNA: TGTGCCTGGAGAGCGAGAGCGGGAGTAAACTATGAG.

This clone was found many times. The read ends 3 residues shy of where the CDR3 ends; the end is completed using the germline J gene. The genes are TRBV10-3 and TRBJ2-3; 8 positions match TRBD1. The germline V gene encodes CDR1 ENHRY and CDR2 SYGVKD. The trim removed 6 bases at V and 7 bases at J, leaving 12 bases unmatched. This CDR3 contains 15 residues. CDR3 bases read: TGTGCCATCAGGGATACCCGGACAGGGACATATACG. This translates into CAIRDTRTGTYT. The full CDR3 is CAIRDTRTGTYTQYF.

This clone was counted at least ten times. The read gets to within 3 residues of the CDR3 end, and the germline J gene fills in the rest. V gene TRBV19 combines with J gene TRBJ1-5; D unclear. Per the germline V gene, CDR1 is LNHDA and CDR2 is SQIVND (reference sequence). V dropped 4 bases and J dropped 0 bases, with 13 bases sitting between them. The CDR3 consists of 16 residues. CDR3 bases read: TGTGCCAGTAGTACGGTTCGCACAGATAGCAATCAGCCC. Protein product: CASSTVRTDSNQP. The entire CDR3 protein reads CASSTVRTDSNQPQHF.

There are many counts of this clone. The CDR3 end falls 3 residues outside the read, so it is completed with the germline J gene. The chain employs TRBV11-3 and TRBJ1-1; D uncertain. The CDR3 has 13 residues. CDR1 is SGHNT, CDR2 YENEEA, per germline. The ends were cut back, 1 base at V and 1 base at J, with 4 bases in the middle. The CDR3 reads CASSLAQNTEAFF. Partial CDR3 DNA: TGTGCCAGCAGCTTAGCCCAGAACACTGAA. Full variable domain (outside the CDR3, taken from reference TRBV11-3 and TRBJ1-1): EAGVVQSPRYKIIEKKQPVAFWCNPISGHNTLYWYLQNLGQGPELLIRYENEEAVDDSQLPKDRFSAERLKGVDSTLKIQPAELGDSAVYLCASSLAQNTEAFFGQGTRLTVV.